The 27 T cell receptor beta chains given below trace back to one sample, sequenced in a study of cytomegalovirus exposure and HLA in healthy donors. The method was immunoSEQ multiplex PCR; TCRdb's version includes in-frame clones alone and lacks a portion of them. This repertoire shows 200,000 to 300,000 clones, roughly 87% found once; its top ten account for approximately 3%. The sequencing sample was made of PBMCs. These receptors all come from a woman aged 30 to 39 in good health and CMV-seronegative.

The rearrangement joins TRBV7-9 to TRBJ2-7; the match to TRBD1 covers 8 bases. The CDR3 totals 13 residues. V lost 5 bases and J lost 9; bases outside the gene matches: 9. Per germline, CDR1 SEHNR and CDR2 FQNEAQ (reference sequence). The CDR3, as DNA: TGTGCCAGCAGCGGGGGCAGGGGGCAGGGGCAGTACTTC. Protein sequence: CASSGGRGQGQYF.

This clone has a single count. J is TRBJ2-3 and V is TRBV2; the D call may be TRBD1 or TRBD2 (5 bases each). V lost 5 bases to trimming and J lost 2 bases, with 14 bases between them. The CDR3 spans 15 residues. Germline V gene lookup returns CDR1 SNHLY and CDR2 FYNNEI. For the CDR3, the DNA is TGTGCCAGCAGTACCGCCGGGACGAACACAGATACGCAGTATTTT. Amino acid sequence: CASSTAGTNTDTQYF.

The DNA for the CDR3 is TGCAGCGTTTTCCCTCCTTCGGGACCCCGCCGGGGCTACACCTTC. Protein: CSVFPPSGPRRGYTF. This chain links TRBV29-1 with TRBJ1-2, with D perhaps matching TRBD1 (5 bases). Germline V gene sequence: CDR1 SQVTM, CDR2 ANQGSEA. V was trimmed by 5 bases and J by 8 bases, leaving 24 bases between them. The CDR3 is 15 residues long.

This clone has just one count. The chain couples TRBV25-1 to TRBJ2-4; possibly TRBD1 for D (7 bases). V dropped 3 bases and J dropped 0 bases, with 12 bases sitting between them. CDR1 is MGHDK, CDR2 SYGVNS, per germline. This CDR3 comprises 16 residues. CDR3 residues: CASSEAGGIAKNIQYF. The CDR3 nucleotides are TGTGCCAGCAGTGAGGCAGGGGGGATAGCCAAAAACATTCAGTACTTC.

The chain is built from TRBV28 and TRBJ2-2; a weak D match, TRBD1 (5 bases). CDR3 size: 15 residues. Germline assignment: CDR1 MDHEN and CDR2 SYDVKM. V lost 5 bases and J lost 0, with 10 bases in between. The DNA for the CDR3 is TGTGCCAGCAGTCATCAGGGCGCGAACACCGGGGAGCTGTTTTTT. Translation: CASSHQGANTGELFF.

The chain employs TRBV7-3 and TRBJ2-3, with 7 bases aligning to TRBD2. The length of the CDR3 is 16 residues. With 5 bases clipped from V and 3 bases from J, the junction kept 11 bases outside the gene matches. The germline V gene encodes CDR1 SGHTA and CDR2 FQGTGA. CDR3 coding DNA: TGTGCCAGCAGCCCCCGGGGGGACCGAAGGACAGATACGCAGTATTTT. This sequence encodes CASSPRGDRRTDTQYF.

The CDR3 spells CASSLSGTGRIAKNIQYF. The CDR3 DNA is TGTGCCAGCAGTTTATCAGGGACAGGGAGAATAGCCAAAAACATTCAGTACTTC. The chain joins TRBV28 to TRBJ2-4; 9 bases are shared with TRBD1. V lost 1 base and J lost 0; bases outside the gene matches: 7. Germline CDR1 is MDHEN and CDR2 is SYDVKM. This CDR3 spans 18 amino acids.

V usage is TRBV13 and J usage is TRBJ2-5; D is undetermined. Germline assignment: CDR1 PRHDT and CDR2 FYEKMQ (reference sequence). The ends were cut back, 2 bases at V and 1 base at J, with 8 bases in the middle. This CDR3 contains 14 residues. The CDR3 is CASSLQLVQETQYF. CDR3 coding DNA: TGTGCCAGCAGCTTACAGCTAGTCCAAGAGACCCAGTACTTC.

V gene TRBV5-1 combines with J gene TRBJ2-7; TRBD1 is a possible D gene (5 bases). CDR1 is SGHRS and CDR2 is YFSETQ in the germline V gene. Trimming took 3 bases from V and 2 from J, leaving 9 bases between them. The CDR3 contains 13 residues. CDR3 in amino acids: CASSSAGPYEQYF. CDR3 coding DNA: TGCGCCAGCAGCTCGGCAGGGCCCTACGAGCAGTACTTC.

There are a few counts of this clone. The V call is TRBV4-3, the J call TRBJ2-1; 8 nucleotides line up with TRBD1. Germline V gene sequence: CDR1 LGHNA, CDR2 YSLEER. The V segment lost 3 bases and the J segment 1 base; nucleotides outside the gene matches: 5. This CDR3 is built from 16 residues. CDR3 residues: CASSHLGTGSYNEQFF. The DNA of the CDR3 is TGCGCCAGCAGCCACCTCGGGACAGGTTCCTACAATGAGCAGTTCTTC.

The rearrangement links TRBV6-5 to TRBJ1-1; D is unclear. This CDR3 is built from 15 residues. The V end was cut by 1 base, the J end by 0 bases, with 9 bases between. Germline V CDR1 and CDR2: MNHEY, SVGAGI. CDR3 in DNA: TGTGCCAGCAGTTACTACCGGACGGTGAACACTGAAGCTTTCTTT. Translating it yields CASSYYRTVNTEAFF.

The gene calls are TRBV7-9 and TRBJ1-2; 9 nucleotides match TRBD1. The CDR3 covers 17 residues. Germline CDR1 reads SEHNR; CDR2 reads FQNEAQ (reference sequence). Trimming at V came to 5 bases and at J to 6 bases, leaving 16 bases not matched to a gene. The CDR3 bases are TGTGCCAGCAGCCCCCGGGACAGGGCTTCTCCGCACGATGGCTACACCTTC. Translated: CASSPRDRASPHDGYTF.

The table lists this clone with a count of one. The rearrangement links TRBV7-9 to TRBJ2-1, with TRBD1 matching over 7 bases. This CDR3 spans 15 amino acids. From germline, CDR1 is SEHNR and CDR2 FQNEAQ (reference sequence). V shed 0 bases, J shed 7 bases, and the junction held 6 bases outside the gene matches. CDR3 residues: CASSLALGQENEQFF. The CDR3 nucleotides read TGTGCCAGCAGCTTAGCATTAGGACAGGAGAATGAGCAGTTCTTC.

The chain employs TRBV11-2 and TRBJ2-7, with a weak D call TRBD2 (5 bases). The CDR3 is made up of 15 amino acids. Germline CDR1 reads SGHAT; CDR2 reads FQNNGV. Trimming removed 6 bases from V and 0 bases from J, with 15 bases in between. As DNA, the CDR3 is TGTGCCAGCAGATTCCCAGGTCGGGGCTCCTACGAGCAGTACTTC. This encodes CASRFPGRGSYEQYF.

The chain couples TRBV11-1 to TRBJ2-2, with TRBD2 matching over 8 bases. Losses at the gene ends were 6 bases for V and 1 base for J; bases not matched to a gene: 10. Germline V gives CDR1 SGHAT, CDR2 FQDESV (reference sequence). CDR3 length equals 17 residues. The chain's CDR3 is CASSRDSGTLNTGELFF. The CDR3 DNA reads as TGTGCCAGCAGTCGCGATAGCGGGACCTTGAACACCGGGGAGCTGTTTTTT.

V and J are TRBV7-2 and TRBJ1-3; D call uncertain. Trimming left V 0 bases short and J 2 bases short, with 11 bases between. Per germline, CDR1 SGHTA and CDR2 FQGNSA. The CDR3 runs to 16 residues. The DNA of the CDR3 is TGTGCCAGCAGCTTAGCGGCTACAGTAGCTGGAAACACCATATATTTT. It yields the protein CASSLAATVAGNTIYF.

The V gene is TRBV4-1, the J gene TRBJ2-1; D perhaps matches TRBD2 (5 bases). Trimming removed 4 bases at V and 3 bases at J, with 16 bases between. Germline CDR1 and CDR2: MGHRA and YSYEKL. The CDR3 is made up of 16 amino acids. Written as DNA, the CDR3 is TGCGCCAGCAGCCCCAAGGGCAAAGGAGGCTACAATGAGCAGTTCTTC. Its translation is CASSPKGKGGYNEQFF.

The chain employs TRBV4-2 and TRBJ2-2; 10 bases match TRBD2. The V segment lost 0 bases and the J segment 4 bases; nucleotides outside the gene matches: 5. The CDR3 runs to 17 residues. Germline loops: CDR1 LGHNA, CDR2 YNFKEQ. The CDR3 sequence: CASSQEGSGRATGELFF. DNA of the CDR3: TGTGCCAGCAGCCAAGAGGGGAGCGGGAGGGCCACCGGGGAGCTGTTTTTT.

The V gene is TRBV29-1, the J gene TRBJ2-1; 12 positions agree with TRBD2. CDR1 SQVTM and CDR2 ANQGSEA come from the germline V gene. After removal of 2 bases from V and 5 bases from J, the junction contained 4 bases not matched to a gene. The CDR3 consists of 15 residues. The CDR3 protein is CSVERTSGINNEQFF. The CDR3 DNA reads as TGCAGCGTTGAACGGACTAGCGGGATAAACAATGAGCAGTTCTTC.

The chain couples TRBV18 to TRBJ2-3; D is unclear. CDR3 length: 16 residues. The V end lost 3 bases, the J end lost 2 bases, and 15 bases lay between the germline ends. Germline CDR1 is KGHSH and CDR2 is LQKENI. CDR3 protein: CASSPRPSRLTDTQYF. The CDR3 bases are TGTGCCAGCTCACCCAGACCATCACGCCTCACAGATACGCAGTATTTT.

The chain carries TRBV4-1 and TRBJ2-3; 10 bases map to TRBD2. V was pared by 4 bases and J by 4 bases, with 11 bases of the junction left unmatched. Germline CDR1 is MGHRA and CDR2 is YSYEKL. There are 17 residues in the CDR3. CDR3 loop: CASSLHSLAGVADTQYF. CDR3 DNA: TGCGCCAGCAGCCTCCATAGTCTAGCGGGAGTTGCAGATACGCAGTATTTT.

This chain joins TRBV6-5 and TRBJ2-1; 9 nucleotides align to TRBD2. The CDR3 length is 15 residues. The ends lost 4 bases at V and 7 bases at J; junction bases unmatched: 8. Germline V lookup: CDR1 MNHEY, CDR2 SVGAGI. Here the CDR3 DNA reads TGTGCCAGCAGTTTGCCGGGACTAGCACGGAATGAGCAGTTCTTC. Encoded protein: CASSLPGLARNEQFF.

Points on this clone: In the same sample, other DNA sequences code for this CDR3. V is TRBV9 and J is TRBJ2-6; a possible D gene is TRBD2 (6 bases). The CDR3 extends over 15 amino acids. Germline CDR1 is SGDLS and CDR2 is YYNGEE. V lost 2 bases and J 0 bases, leaving 6 bases between the germline ends. CDR3 residues: CASSVGGSGANVLTF. The CDR3 region has the DNA TGTGCCAGCAGCGTGGGGGGCTCTGGGGCCAACGTCCTGACTTTC. Full variable domain (outside the CDR3, taken from reference TRBV9 and TRBJ2-6): DSGVTQTPKHLITATGQRVTLRCSPRSGDLSVYWYQQSLDQGLQFLIQYYNGEERAKGNILERFSAQQFPDLHSELNLSSLELGDSALYFCASSVGGSGANVLTFGAGSRLTVL.

The chain uses TRBV7-2 and TRBJ1-2; possible D gene TRBD1, 5 bases. The V gene lost 4 bases and the J gene lost 5 bases, with 14 bases spanning the gap. CDR1 SGHTA and CDR2 FQGNSA come from the germline V gene. The CDR3 has 14 amino acids. CDR3 sequence reads: CASSSDRMLYGYTF. CDR3 bases: TGTGCCAGCAGCTCTGACAGAATGTTATATGGCTACACCTTC.

The chain combines TRBV6-1 with TRBJ2-7; D remains ambiguous. Trimming shortened V by 4 bases and J by 5 bases, and 15 bases separated the two germline ends. The CDR3 is 14 residues long. The germline gives CDR1 MNHNS, CDR2 SASEGT. Written as DNA, the CDR3 is TGTGCCAGCAGTGCCGGGCCCCCGACGGACGAGCAGTACTTC. Translating it yields CASSAGPPTDEQYF.

The V call is TRBV5-4, the J call TRBJ2-1; TRBD2 is a possible D gene (5 bases). This CDR3 spans 18 amino acids. V lost 3 bases and J 4 bases, leaving 23 bases between the germline ends. CDR1 SGHNT and CDR2 YYREEE come from the germline V gene (reference sequence). CDR3 DNA sequence: TGTGCCAGCAGCTGGTCGTTGAGCGGCAGGTCAATTTACAATGAGCAGTTCTTC. Its translation: CASSWSLSGRSIYNEQFF.

The table lists this clone with a count of one. The chain is built from TRBV28 and TRBJ2-3; the match to TRBD2 covers 13 bases. The CDR3 is made up of 16 amino acids. CDR1 is MDHEN, CDR2 SYDVKM, per germline. V was pared by 6 bases and J by 4 bases, with 7 bases of the junction left unmatched. CDR3 sequence (DNA): TGTGCCAGCAGACCTTCACTAGCGGGAGGGCCAGATACGCAGTATTTT. This sequence encodes CASRPSLAGGPDTQYF.